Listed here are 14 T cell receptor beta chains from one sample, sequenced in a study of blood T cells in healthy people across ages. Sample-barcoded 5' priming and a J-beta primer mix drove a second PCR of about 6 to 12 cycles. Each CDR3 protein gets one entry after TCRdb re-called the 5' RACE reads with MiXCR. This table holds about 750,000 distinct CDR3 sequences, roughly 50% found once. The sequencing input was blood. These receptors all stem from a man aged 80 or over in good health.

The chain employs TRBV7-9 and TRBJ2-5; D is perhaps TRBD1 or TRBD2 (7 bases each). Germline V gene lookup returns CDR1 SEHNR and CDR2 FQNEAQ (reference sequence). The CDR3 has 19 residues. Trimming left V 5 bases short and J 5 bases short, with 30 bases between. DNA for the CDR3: TGTGCCAGCAGCCCCACCCTTAGACCGAGACAGGGAGGGACCGAGACCCAGTACTTC. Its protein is CASSPTLRPRQGGTETQYF.

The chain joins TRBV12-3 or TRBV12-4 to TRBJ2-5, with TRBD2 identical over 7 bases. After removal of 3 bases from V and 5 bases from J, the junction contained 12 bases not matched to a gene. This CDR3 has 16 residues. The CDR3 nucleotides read TGTGCCAGCAGTTTCGGGCGGGCTAGCGGATCGGAGACCCAGTACTTC. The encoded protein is CASSFGRASGSETQYF.

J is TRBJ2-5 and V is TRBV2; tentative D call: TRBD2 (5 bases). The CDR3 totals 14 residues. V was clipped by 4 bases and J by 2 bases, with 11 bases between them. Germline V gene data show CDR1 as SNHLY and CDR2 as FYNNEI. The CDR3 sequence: CASSGSAVQETQYF. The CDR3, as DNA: TGTGCCAGCAGTGGTTCAGCGGTTCAAGAGACCCAGTACTTC.

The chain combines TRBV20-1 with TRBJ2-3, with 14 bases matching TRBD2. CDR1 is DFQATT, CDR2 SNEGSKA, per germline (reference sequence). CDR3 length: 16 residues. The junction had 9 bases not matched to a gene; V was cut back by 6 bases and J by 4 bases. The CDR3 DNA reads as TGCAGTGCCAATCCGGGACTAGCGGGAGCCTCAGATACGCAGTATTTT. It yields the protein CSANPGLAGASDTQYF.

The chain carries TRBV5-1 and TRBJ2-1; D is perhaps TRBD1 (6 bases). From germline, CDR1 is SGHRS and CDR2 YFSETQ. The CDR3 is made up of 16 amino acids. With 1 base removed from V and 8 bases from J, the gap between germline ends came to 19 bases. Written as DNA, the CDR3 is TGCGCCAGCAGCTTGCCTCGGGACAACACGACCTATGAGCAGTTCTTC. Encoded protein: CASSLPRDNTTYEQFF.

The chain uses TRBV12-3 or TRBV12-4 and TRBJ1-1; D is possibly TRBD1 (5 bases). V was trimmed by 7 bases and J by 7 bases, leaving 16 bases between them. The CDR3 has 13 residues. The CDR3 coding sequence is TGTGCCAGCACCCCTGAGGCCAGGGTTGAAGCTTTCTTT. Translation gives CASTPEARVEAFF.

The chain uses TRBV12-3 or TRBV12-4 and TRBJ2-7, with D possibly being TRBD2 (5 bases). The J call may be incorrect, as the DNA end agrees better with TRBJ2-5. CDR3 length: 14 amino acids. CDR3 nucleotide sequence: TGTGCCAGCAGTACCCTACTAGATCGGGTGACCCAGTACTTC. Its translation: CASSTLLDRVTQYF.

CDR3 sequence: CASSTTSGRLSSYNEQFF. DNA of the CDR3: TGTGCCAGCAGCACAACTAGCGGGAGGTTGAGCTCCTACAATGAGCAGTTCTTC. The rearrangement joins TRBV7-9 to TRBJ2-1; 12 bases agree with TRBD2. Germline V gives CDR1 SEHNR, CDR2 FQNEAQ (reference sequence). Trimming removed 5 bases from V and 0 bases from J; junction bases left unmatched: 8. CDR3 length: 18 amino acids.

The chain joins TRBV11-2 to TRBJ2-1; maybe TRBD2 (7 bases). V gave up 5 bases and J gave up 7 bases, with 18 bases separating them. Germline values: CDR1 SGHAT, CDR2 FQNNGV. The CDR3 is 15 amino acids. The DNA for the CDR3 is TGTGCCAGCAGCCCCAACGGGGGGCTCATGAATGAGCAGTTCTTC. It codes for CASSPNGGLMNEQFF. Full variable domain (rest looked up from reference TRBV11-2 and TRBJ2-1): EAGVAQSPRYKIIEKRQSVAFWCNPISGHATLYWYQQILGQGPKLLIQFQNNGVVDDSQLPKDRFSAERLKGVDSTLKIQPAKLEDSAVYLCASSPNGGLMNEQFFGPGTRLTVL.

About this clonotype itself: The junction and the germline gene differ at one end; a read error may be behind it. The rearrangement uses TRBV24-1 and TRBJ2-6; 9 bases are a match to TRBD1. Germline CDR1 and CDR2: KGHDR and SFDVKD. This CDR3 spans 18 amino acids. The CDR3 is CATSETGTGFAGANVLAF. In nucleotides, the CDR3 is TGTGCCACCAGTGAGACCGGGACAGGGTTCGCTGGGGCCAACGTCCTGGCTTTC.

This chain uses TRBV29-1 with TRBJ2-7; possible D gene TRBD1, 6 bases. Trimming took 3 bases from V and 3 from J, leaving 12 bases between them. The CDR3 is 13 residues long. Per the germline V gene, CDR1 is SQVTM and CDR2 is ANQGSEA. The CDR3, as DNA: TGCAGCGTTGACACAGGGTCAGGCTACGAGCAGTACTTC. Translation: CSVDTGSGYEQYF.

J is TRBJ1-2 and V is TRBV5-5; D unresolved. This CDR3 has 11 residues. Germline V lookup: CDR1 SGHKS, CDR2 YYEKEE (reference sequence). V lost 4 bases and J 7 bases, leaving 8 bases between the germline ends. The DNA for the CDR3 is TGTGCCAGCAGCCTATACACTGGCTACACCTTC. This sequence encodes CASSLYTGYTF.

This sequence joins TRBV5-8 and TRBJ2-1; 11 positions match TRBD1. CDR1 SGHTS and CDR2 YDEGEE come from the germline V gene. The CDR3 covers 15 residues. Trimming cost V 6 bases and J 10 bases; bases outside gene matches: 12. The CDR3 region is CASNKEAGTGGEQFF. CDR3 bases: TGTGCCAGCAACAAAGAGGCCGGGACAGGGGGAGAGCAGTTCTTC.

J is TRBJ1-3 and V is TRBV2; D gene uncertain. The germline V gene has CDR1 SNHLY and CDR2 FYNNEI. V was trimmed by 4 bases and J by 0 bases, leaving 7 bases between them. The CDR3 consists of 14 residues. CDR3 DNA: TGTGCCAGCAGTGGACCGTCCTCTGGAAACACCATATATTTT. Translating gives CASSGPSSGNTIYF.